The clone carrying this TCR beta chain was counted between two and nine times. The antigen remains unidentified. This sample stems from a study of human T cells and chemical hapten exposure. Overall study: Mainly, slight library volume differences in the pool made TCR yields vary.

This sample's time point: patch test 3, about 24 weeks after DPC sensitization. Treatment defined: therapeutic diphenylcyclopropenone sensitization with weekly scalp DPC. This CDR3 is built from 10 residues. Germline assignment: CDR1 DFQATT and CDR2 SNEGSKA (reference sequence). With 6 bases removed from V and 3 bases from J, the gap between germline ends came to 3 bases. The study's findings and limits: Unchanged with DPC sensitization were TCRs above 1 in 1000 frequency.

A single record per CDR3 protein comes from TCRdb applying MiXCR to the RACE reads. The repertoire holds more than 150,000 distinct CDR3 sequences, with under 25% as singletons. V and J are TRBV20-1 and TRBJ2-1; D call uncertain. Sequencing was performed on whole blood, taken in connection with sensitization to the hapten diphenylcyclopropenone (DPC). The TCR comes from a woman aged 35 to 49 with alopecia areata. Some clones in this sample may be carry-over from other donors' samples. The CDR3 coding sequence is TGCAGTGCCAGCTACAATGAGCAGTTCTTC. It codes for CSASYNEQFF.